This TCR beta chain came from a study of immune characterization of retroperitoneal liposarcoma. Losses at the gene ends were 5 bases for V and 7 bases for J; bases not matched to a gene: 11. This CDR3 contains 16 residues. The germline CDR1 and CDR2 sequences are MNHNS and SASEGT. MiXCR was run by TCRdb on the PCR reads, yielding one entry per CDR3 protein. The sample includes 2,000 or so distinct CDR3 sequences, 40% to 45% of them seen just once. The sequence was obtained from a male donor with retroperitoneal liposarcoma. The chain uses TRBV6-1 and TRBJ1-6; 7 bases align to TRBD1. The sample was tumor tissue. The CDR3 nucleotides are TGTGCCAGCAGTTTGGACAGGCCCCTAGAAAATTCACCCCTCCACTTT. It codes for CASSLDRPLENSPLHF.